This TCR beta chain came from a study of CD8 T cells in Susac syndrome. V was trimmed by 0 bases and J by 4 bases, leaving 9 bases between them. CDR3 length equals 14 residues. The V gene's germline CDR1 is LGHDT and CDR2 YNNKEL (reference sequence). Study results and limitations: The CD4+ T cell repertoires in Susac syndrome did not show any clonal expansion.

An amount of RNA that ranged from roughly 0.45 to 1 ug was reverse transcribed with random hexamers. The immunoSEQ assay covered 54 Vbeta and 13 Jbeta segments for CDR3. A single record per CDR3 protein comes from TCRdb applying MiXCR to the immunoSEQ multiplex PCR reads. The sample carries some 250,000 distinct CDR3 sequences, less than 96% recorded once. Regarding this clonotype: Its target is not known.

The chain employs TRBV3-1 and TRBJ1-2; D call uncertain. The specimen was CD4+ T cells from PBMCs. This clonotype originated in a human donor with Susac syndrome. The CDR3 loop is CASSQEGRGYGYTF. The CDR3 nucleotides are TGTGCCAGCAGCCAAGAAGGGCGGGGCTATGGCTACACCTTC.